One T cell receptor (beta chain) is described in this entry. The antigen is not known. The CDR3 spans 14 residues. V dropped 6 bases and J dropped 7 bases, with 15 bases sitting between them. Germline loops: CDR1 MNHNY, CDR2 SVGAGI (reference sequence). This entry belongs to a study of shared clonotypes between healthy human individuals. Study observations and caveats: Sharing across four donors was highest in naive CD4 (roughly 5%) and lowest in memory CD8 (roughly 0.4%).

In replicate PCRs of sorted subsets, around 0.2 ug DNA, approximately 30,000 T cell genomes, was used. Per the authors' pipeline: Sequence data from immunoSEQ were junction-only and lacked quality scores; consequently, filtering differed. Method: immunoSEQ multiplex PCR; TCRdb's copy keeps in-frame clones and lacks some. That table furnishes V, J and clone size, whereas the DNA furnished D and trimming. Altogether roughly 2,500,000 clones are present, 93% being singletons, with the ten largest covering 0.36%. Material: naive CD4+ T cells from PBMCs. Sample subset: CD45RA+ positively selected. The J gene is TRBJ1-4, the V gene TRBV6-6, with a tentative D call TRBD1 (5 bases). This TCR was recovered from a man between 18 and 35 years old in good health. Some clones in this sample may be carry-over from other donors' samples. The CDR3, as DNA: TGTGCCAGCAGGGAGACGGGGCAAGTTGAAAAACTGTTTTTT. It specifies CASRETGQVEKLFF.